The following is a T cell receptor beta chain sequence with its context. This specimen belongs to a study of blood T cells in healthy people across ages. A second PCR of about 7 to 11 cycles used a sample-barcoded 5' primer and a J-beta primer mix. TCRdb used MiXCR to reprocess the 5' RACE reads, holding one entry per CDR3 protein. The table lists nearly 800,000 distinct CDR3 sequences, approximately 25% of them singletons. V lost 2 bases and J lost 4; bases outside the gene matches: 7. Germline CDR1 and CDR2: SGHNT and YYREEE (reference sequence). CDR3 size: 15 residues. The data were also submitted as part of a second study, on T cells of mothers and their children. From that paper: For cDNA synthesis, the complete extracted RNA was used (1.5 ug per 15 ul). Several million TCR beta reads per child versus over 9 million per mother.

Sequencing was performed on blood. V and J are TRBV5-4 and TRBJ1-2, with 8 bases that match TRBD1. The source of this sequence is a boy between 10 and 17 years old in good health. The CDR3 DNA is TGTGCCAGCAGCTTCATTGACAGGGGATCCTATGGCTACACCTTC. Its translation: CASSFIDRGSYGYTF.